These 11 T cell receptor beta chains originate from one sample sequenced in a study of shared clonotypes between healthy human individuals. This table comes from immunoSEQ multiplex PCR, and its TCRdb copy is limited to in-frame clones, with some not included. The sample contains over a million clones, about 96% of which appear only once. The sequencing sample was made of naive CD4+ T cells sorted from blood. Subset defined: CD45RA+ positively selected. These receptors originate from a man aged 30 to 39 in good health.

The count of this clone is one. The CDR3 DNA reads as TGTGCCAGCAGTGAGAATAGTATCCGTGGCTACACCTTC. Translated: CASSENSIRGYTF. This sequence joins TRBV2 and TRBJ1-2; D gene ambiguous. Germline CDR1 reads SNHLY; CDR2 reads FYNNEI. V was shortened by 3 bases and J by 7 bases, with 12 bases between the two germline ends. The CDR3 is 13 residues long. Together with reference TRBV2 and TRBJ1-2, the CDR3 gives the full variable domain: EPEVTQTPSHQVTQMGQEVILRCVPISNHLYFYWYRQILGQKVEFLVSFYNNEISEKSEIFDDQFSVERPDGSNFTLKIRSTKLEDSAMYFCASSENSIRGYTFGSGTRLTVV.

The CDR3 is CASSSTAYGYTF. The CDR3 nucleotides are TGTGCCAGCAGCTCGACGGCATATGGCTACACCTTC. The chain links TRBV28 to TRBJ1-2; the D is unclear. Germline lookup yields CDR1 MDHEN and CDR2 SYDVKM. Trimming took 6 bases from V and 5 from J, leaving 10 bases between them. The length of the CDR3 is 12 residues.

This chain connects TRBV4-2 to TRBJ2-2; 8 bases are a match to TRBD2. Trimming took 0 bases from V and 3 from J; bases not matched to a gene: 3. This CDR3 contains 16 residues. The germline gives CDR1 LGHNA, CDR2 YNFKEQ. CDR3 sequence (DNA): TGTGCCAGCAGCCAAGAACAAGCGGGAGACACCGGGGAGCTGTTTTTT. It yields the protein CASSQEQAGDTGELFF.

The V call is TRBV28, the J call TRBJ1-1; D is ambiguous. The CDR3 sequence is 14 residues long. From germline, CDR1 is MDHEN and CDR2 SYDVKM. V was cut by 6 bases and J by 1 base, with 12 bases left in between. The CDR3 is CASSRDSTNTEAFF. The CDR3 coding sequence is TGTGCCAGCAGCCGGGATTCAACGAACACTGAAGCTTTCTTT.

This clone occurred a few times. V usage is TRBV6-5 and J usage is TRBJ2-1; 10 bases align to TRBD2. This CDR3 has 15 residues. After removal of 5 bases from V and 6 bases from J, the junction contained 7 bases not matched to a gene. Germline V gene lookup returns CDR1 MNHEY and CDR2 SVGAGI. The CDR3 sequence is CASSHRLAGANEQFF. CDR3 DNA sequence: TGTGCCAGCAGTCACCGGCTAGCGGGAGCCAATGAGCAGTTCTTC.

The CDR3 region has the DNA TGTGCCAGCAGCTTAGCAGGACAGCGGGAGGGAGGGGAGACCCAGTACTTC. This encodes CASSLAGQREGGETQYF. The V gene is TRBV7-7, the J gene TRBJ2-5; 10 nucleotides match TRBD2. Looked up from germline, CDR1 is SSHAT and CDR2 is FNYEAQ (reference sequence). This CDR3 has 17 residues. V was clipped by 0 bases and J by 5 bases; unmatched bases: 9. Supplemented by reference TRBV7-7 and TRBJ2-5, the full variable domain reads GAGVSQSPRYKVTKRGQDVTLRCDPISSHATLYWYQQALGQGPEFLTYFNYEAQPDKSGLPSDRFSAERPEGSISTLTIQRTEQRDSAMYRCASSLAGQREGGETQYFGPGTRLLVL.

Turning to this clone: This sample also contains other DNA sequences that code for the same CDR3. The chain combines TRBV18 with TRBJ2-7; 11 bases map to TRBD2. Germline assignment: CDR1 KGHSH and CDR2 LQKENI. The CDR3 length is 15 residues. The junction had 1 base not matched to a gene; V was cut back by 2 bases and J by 1 base. The DNA of the CDR3 is TGTGCCAGCTCACCAAGACTAGCGGGATCCTACGAGCAGTACTTC. It codes for CASSPRLAGSYEQYF.

The gene calls are TRBV5-4 and TRBJ2-6; 8 bases are shared with TRBD2. V was pared by 1 base and J by 0 bases, with 9 bases of the junction left unmatched. CDR1 and CDR2 (germline): SGHNT, YYREEE (reference sequence). The CDR3 covers 19 residues. CDR3 sequence reads: CASSLPPGRVSSGANVLTF. CDR3 sequence (DNA): TGTGCCAGCAGCTTGCCCCCCGGGAGGGTCAGCTCTGGGGCCAACGTCCTGACTTTC.

The chain is built from TRBV15 and TRBJ2-1; D gene unclear. Trimming stripped 4 bases from V and 10 bases from J, with 14 bases between. The CDR3 is made up of 13 amino acids. CDR1 LNHNV and CDR2 YYDKDF come from the germline V gene (reference sequence). The CDR3, as DNA: TGTGCCACCAGCATGCGACGGCAGAACGAGCAGTTCTTC. Translation: CATSMRRQNEQFF. The variable domain in full, with the rest retrieved from reference TRBV15 and TRBJ2-1, is DAMVIQNPRYQVTQFGKPVTLSCSQTLNHNVMYWYQQKSSQAPKLLFHYYDKDFNNEADTPDNFQSRRPNTSFCFLDIRSPGLGDTAMYLCATSMRRQNEQFFGPGTRLTVL.

This chain joins TRBV7-2 and TRBJ1-5, with D hard to call. Looked up from germline, CDR1 is SGHTA and CDR2 is FQGNSA. The V gene lost 3 bases and the J gene lost 6 bases, with 6 bases spanning the gap. This CDR3 region has 12 residues. Written as DNA, the CDR3 is TGTGCCAGCAGCTTCTTCTCTCAGCCCCAGCATTTT. Translation: CASSFFSQPQHF.

The V call is TRBV28, the J call TRBJ2-7; 10 nucleotides align to TRBD2. The germline CDR1 and CDR2 sequences are MDHEN and SYDVKM. This CDR3 is built from 14 residues. V lost 11 bases and J lost 2; bases outside the gene matches: 9. In DNA, the CDR3 is TGTGCCTCCAGGGGTAGCGGGAGGCCCTACGAGCAGTACTTC. This sequence encodes CASRGSGRPYEQYF.